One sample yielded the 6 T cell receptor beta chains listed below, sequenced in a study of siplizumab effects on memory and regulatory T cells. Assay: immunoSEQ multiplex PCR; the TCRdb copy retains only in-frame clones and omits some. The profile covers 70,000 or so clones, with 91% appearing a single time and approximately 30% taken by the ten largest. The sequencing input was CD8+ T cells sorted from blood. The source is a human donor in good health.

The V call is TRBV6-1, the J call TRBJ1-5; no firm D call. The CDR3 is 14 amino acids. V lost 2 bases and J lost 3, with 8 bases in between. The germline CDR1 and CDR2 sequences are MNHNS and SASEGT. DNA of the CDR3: TGTGCCAGCAGTGAAATGGGTGTCAATCAGCCCCAGCATTTT. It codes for CASSEMGVNQPQHF.

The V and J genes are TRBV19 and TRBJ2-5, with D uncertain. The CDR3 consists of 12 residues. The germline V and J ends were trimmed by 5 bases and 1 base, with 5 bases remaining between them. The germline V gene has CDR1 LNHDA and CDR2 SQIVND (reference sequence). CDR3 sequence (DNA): TGTGCCAGTAGTTCGACCCAAGAGACCCAGTACTTC. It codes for CASSSTQETQYF.

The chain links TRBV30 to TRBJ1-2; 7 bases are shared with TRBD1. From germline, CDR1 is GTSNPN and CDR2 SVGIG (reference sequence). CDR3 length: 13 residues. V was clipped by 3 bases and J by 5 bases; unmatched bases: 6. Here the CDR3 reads CAWSGTGQYGYTF. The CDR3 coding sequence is TGTGCCTGGAGCGGCACGGGACAGTATGGCTACACCTTC.

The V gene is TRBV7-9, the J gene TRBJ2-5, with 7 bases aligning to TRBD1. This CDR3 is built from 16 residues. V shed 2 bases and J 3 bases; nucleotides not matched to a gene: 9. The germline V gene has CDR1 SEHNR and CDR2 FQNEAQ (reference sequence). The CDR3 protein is CASSLPRQGLEETQYF. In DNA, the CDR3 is TGTGCCAGCAGCTTACCCCGACAGGGCCTGGAAGAGACCCAGTACTTC.

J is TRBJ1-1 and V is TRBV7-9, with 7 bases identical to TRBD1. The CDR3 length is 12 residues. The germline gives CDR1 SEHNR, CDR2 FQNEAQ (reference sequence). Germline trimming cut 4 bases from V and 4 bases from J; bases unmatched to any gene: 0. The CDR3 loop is CASSSGGTEAFF. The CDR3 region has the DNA TGTGCCAGCAGCTCAGGGGGCACTGAAGCTTTCTTT. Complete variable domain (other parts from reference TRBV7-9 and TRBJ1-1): DTGVSQNPRHKITKRGQNVTFRCDPISEHNRLYWYRQTLGQGPEFLTYFQNEAQLEKSRLLSDRFSAERPKGSFSTLEIQRTEQGDSAMYLCASSSGGTEAFFGQGTRLTVV.

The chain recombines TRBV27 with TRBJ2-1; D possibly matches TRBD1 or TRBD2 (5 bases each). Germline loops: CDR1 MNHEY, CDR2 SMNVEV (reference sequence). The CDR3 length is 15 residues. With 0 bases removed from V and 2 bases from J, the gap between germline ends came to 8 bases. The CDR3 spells CASSLSGTPYNEQFF. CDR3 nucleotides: TGTGCCAGCAGTTTATCGGGGACCCCCTACAATGAGCAGTTCTTC.